Shown below are 10 T cell receptor beta chains from a single sample sequenced in a study of blood T cell repertoires in COVID-19. Sequencing was performed with immunoSEQ multiplex PCR; in TCRdb, only in-frame clones are kept and a portion is missing. There are under 250,000 clones in the sample; over 60% occur only once, and around 6% lies in the top ten. Source material: peripheral blood. The origin of the receptors is a woman aged 70-85 years with acute or convalescent COVID-19.

CDR3 in DNA: TGCGCCAGCAGCTCACAGGGGGTGTGGGCTGAAGCTTTCTTT. Its protein product is CASSSQGVWAEAFF. This chain joins TRBV5-1 and TRBJ1-1; 8 nucleotides agree with TRBD1. This CDR3 is built from 14 residues. CDR1 and CDR2 (germline): SGHRS, YFSETQ. J lost 6 bases, V lost 3 bases, and 7 bases had no gene match.

The chain joins TRBV4-1 to TRBJ1-6; 10 positions match TRBD1. The CDR3 consists of 17 residues. The junction had 13 bases not matched to a gene; V was cut back by 4 bases and J by 10 bases. Germline CDR1 is MGHRA and CDR2 is YSYEKL. CDR3 in amino acids: CASSPIGRDRGGSPLHF. In DNA, the CDR3 is TGCGCCAGCAGCCCTATTGGTAGGGACAGGGGAGGATCACCCCTCCACTTT.

The CDR3 DNA reads TGTGCCAGCAGCTTAGCGCAAGCAGCGGTCTATGGCTACACCTTC. Encoded protein: CASSLAQAAVYGYTF. The chain employs TRBV11-2 and TRBJ1-2; D is unresolved. This CDR3 spans 15 amino acids. Trimming cost V 1 base and J 4 bases, with 13 bases left between them. Germline V CDR1 and CDR2: SGHAT, FQNNGV.

The genes are TRBV15 and TRBJ2-7, with TRBD2 matching over 7 bases. J was trimmed by 1 base and V by 0 bases; bases with no gene match: 9. Germline assignment: CDR1 LNHNV and CDR2 YYDKDF (reference sequence). The CDR3 loop spans 17 amino acids. The CDR3 is CATSRDKGASGSYEQYF. In DNA, the CDR3 is TGTGCCACCAGCAGAGATAAAGGGGCTAGCGGATCCTACGAGCAGTACTTC. The entire variable domain, with the rest obtained from reference TRBV15 and TRBJ2-7, is as follows: DAMVIQNPRYQVTQFGKPVTLSCSQTLNHNVMYWYQQKSSQAPKLLFHYYDKDFNNEADTPDNFQSRRPNTSFCFLDIRSPGLGDTAMYLCATSRDKGASGSYEQYFGPGTRLTVT.

The table lists this clone with a few counts. The genes are TRBV10-3 and TRBJ1-6, with D possibly being TRBD1 (6 bases). The CDR3 runs 14 residues. With 6 bases removed from V and 5 bases from J, the gap between germline ends came to 11 bases. CDR1 is ENHRY, CDR2 SYGVKD, per germline. CDR3 DNA sequence: TGTGCCATCAGGGGGACACTGAATAATTCACCCCTCCACTTT. Protein product: CAIRGTLNNSPLHF.

The genes are TRBV2 and TRBJ1-5; 7 positions match TRBD1. The J segment lost 0 bases and the V segment lost 8 bases, leaving 4 bases of the junction unmatched. The CDR3 loop spans 14 amino acids. CDR1 SNHLY and CDR2 FYNNEI come from the germline V gene. The CDR3: CASWDSSSNQPQHF. CDR3 sequence (DNA): TGTGCCAGCTGGGACAGTTCTAGCAATCAGCCCCAGCATTTT. Full variable domain (rest looked up from reference TRBV2 and TRBJ1-5): EPEVTQTPSHQVTQMGQEVILRCVPISNHLYFYWYRQILGQKVEFLVSFYNNEISEKSEIFDDQFSVERPDGSNFTLKIRSTKLEDSAMYFCASWDSSSNQPQHFGDGTRLSIL.

V and J are TRBV12-3 or TRBV12-4 and TRBJ1-1; no definite D call. V was shortened by 3 bases and J by 1 base, with 6 bases between the two germline ends. This CDR3 contains 13 residues. Here the CDR3 reads CASSLWQNTEAFF. In DNA form, the CDR3 reads TGTGCCAGCAGTTTGTGGCAGAACACTGAAGCTTTCTTT.

This rearrangement joins TRBV6-1 to TRBJ2-7, with D unresolved. Trimming removed 3 bases from V and 3 bases from J, with 6 bases in between. The CDR3 has 12 residues. Germline CDR1 is MNHNS and CDR2 is SASEGT. As DNA, the CDR3 is TGTGCCAGCAGTGACCAGTTCTACGAGCAGTACTTC. The encoded protein is CASSDQFYEQYF.

The chain carries TRBV5-6 and TRBJ1-5, with D possibly matching TRBD1 (6 bases). V was clipped by 7 bases and J by 9 bases, with 20 bases between them. The CDR3 covers 14 residues. The germline gives CDR1 SGHDT, CDR2 YYEEEE. CDR3: CASQRGQGIRPQHF. In DNA, the CDR3 is TGTGCCAGCCAACGCGGGCAGGGGATCCGGCCCCAGCATTTT.

The V and J genes are TRBV3-1 (or the pseudogene TRBV3-2) and TRBJ2-1, with 7 bases identical to TRBD2. The ends lost 4 bases at V and 4 bases at J; junction bases unmatched: 13. This CDR3 region has 17 residues. CDR1 and CDR2 (germline): LGHDT, YNNKEL (reference sequence). In DNA form, the CDR3 reads TGTGCCAGCAGCCCCACTGTCAGCGGGATTCCATACAATGAGCAGTTCTTC. Protein sequence: CASSPTVSGIPYNEQFF.